This T cell receptor beta chain was recovered during a study of shared clonotypes between healthy human individuals. Study-level background: Contributing individuals were two females and a few males aged 18 to 49. There were three CD4 naive, three CD4 memory, two CD8 naive and one CD8 memory plates per donor.

As concerns this clone: The antigen remains unidentified.

Findings of the study overall: With few donors, the genetic and exposure-history diversity represented was limited. The study found lower generation probabilities in non-shared clonotypes than in those shared by all four donors.

Libraries were prepared by immunoSEQ multiplex PCR; TCRdb keeps only in-frame clonotypes and omits some of them. The profile shows just over 2,000,000 clones, 85% to 95% of them singletons. Germline V gene data show CDR1 as GTSNPN and CDR2 as SVGIG (reference sequence). V lost 1 base and J lost 2, with 9 bases in between. CDR3 size: 13 residues. Sequences were obtained from naive CD4+ T cells sorted from blood. The subset here: CD45RA+ positively selected. This sequence was found in a young man in good health. V usage is TRBV30 and J usage is TRBJ2-7; no reliable D call. The CDR3 region has the DNA TGTGCCTGGAGTGCCAATGTGGCCTACGAGCAGTACTTC. This translates into CAWSANVAYEQYF.